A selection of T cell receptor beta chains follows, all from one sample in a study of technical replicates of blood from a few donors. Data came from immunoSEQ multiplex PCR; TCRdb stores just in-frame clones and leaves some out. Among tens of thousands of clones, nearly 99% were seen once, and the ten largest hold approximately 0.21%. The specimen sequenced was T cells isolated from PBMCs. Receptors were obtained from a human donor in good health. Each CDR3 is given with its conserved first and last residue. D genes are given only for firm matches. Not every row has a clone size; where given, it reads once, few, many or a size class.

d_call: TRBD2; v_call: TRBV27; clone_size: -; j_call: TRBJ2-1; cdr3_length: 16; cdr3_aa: CASSLGTSPEYNEQFF; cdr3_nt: TGTGCCAGCAGCCTCGGGACTAGCCCAGAGTACAATGAGCAGTTCTTC
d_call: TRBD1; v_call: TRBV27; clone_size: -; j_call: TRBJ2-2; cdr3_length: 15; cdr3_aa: CASSSGTVYTGELFF; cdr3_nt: TGTGCCAGCAGTTCCGGGACAGTTTACACCGGGGAGCTGTTTTTT
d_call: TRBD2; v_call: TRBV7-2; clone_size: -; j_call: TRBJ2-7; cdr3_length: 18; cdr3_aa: CASSWPGLAGATSYEQYF; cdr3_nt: TGTGCCAGCAGCTGGCCGGGACTAGCGGGTGCTACCTCCTACGAGCAGTACTTC
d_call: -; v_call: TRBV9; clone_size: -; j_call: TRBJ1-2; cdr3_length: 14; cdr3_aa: CASSVAGNNYGYTF; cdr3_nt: TGTGCCAGCAGCGTAGCAGGCAATAACTATGGCTACACCTTC
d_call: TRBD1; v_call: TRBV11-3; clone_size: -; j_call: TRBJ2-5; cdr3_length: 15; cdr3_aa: CASSAETTGEETQYF; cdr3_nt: TGTGCCAGCAGCGCAGAGACGACAGGGGAAGAGACCCAGTACTTC
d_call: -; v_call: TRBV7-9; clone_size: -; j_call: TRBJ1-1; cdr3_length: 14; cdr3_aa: CASSPPRVNTEAFF; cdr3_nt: TGTGCCAGCAGCCCCCCCAGGGTGAACACTGAAGCTTTCTTT
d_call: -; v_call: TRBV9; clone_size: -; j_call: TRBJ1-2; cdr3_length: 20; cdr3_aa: CASSARNYTGKSYRNYGYTF; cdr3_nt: TGTGCCAGCAGCGCACGAAACTACACAGGGAAATCGTATCGAAACTATGGCTACACCTTC
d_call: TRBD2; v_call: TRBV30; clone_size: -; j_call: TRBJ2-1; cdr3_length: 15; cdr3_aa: CAWEGREGTYNEQFF; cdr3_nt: TGTGCCTGGGAGGGGCGGGAGGGCACCTACAATGAGCAGTTCTTC
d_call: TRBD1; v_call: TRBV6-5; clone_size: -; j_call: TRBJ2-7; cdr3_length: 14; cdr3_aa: CASRASDRVYEQYF; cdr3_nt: TGTGCCAGCAGGGCTTCGGACAGGGTGTACGAGCAGTACTTC
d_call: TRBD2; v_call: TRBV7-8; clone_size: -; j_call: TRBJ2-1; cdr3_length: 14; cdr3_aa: CASSFGGRVNEQFF; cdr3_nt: TGTGCCAGCAGCTTTGGAGGGAGGGTGAATGAGCAGTTCTTC
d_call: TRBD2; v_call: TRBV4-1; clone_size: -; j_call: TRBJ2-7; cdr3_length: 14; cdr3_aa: CASSPLAGEYEQYF; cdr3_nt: TGCGCCAGCAGCCCACTAGCGGGAGAGTACGAGCAGTACTTC
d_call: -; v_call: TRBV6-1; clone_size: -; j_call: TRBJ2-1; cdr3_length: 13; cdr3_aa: CASSQGIFPEQFF; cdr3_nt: TGTGCCAGCAGCCAGGGGATTTTTCCTGAGCAGTTCTTC
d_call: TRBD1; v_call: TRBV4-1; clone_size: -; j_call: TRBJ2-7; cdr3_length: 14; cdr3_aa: CASSSGTGPYEQYF; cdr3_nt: TGCGCCAGCAGCTCCGGGACAGGGCCTTACGAGCAGTACTTC
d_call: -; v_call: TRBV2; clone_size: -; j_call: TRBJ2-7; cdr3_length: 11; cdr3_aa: CASRAGYEQYF; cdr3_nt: TGTGCCAGCAGGGCAGGCTACGAGCAGTACTTC
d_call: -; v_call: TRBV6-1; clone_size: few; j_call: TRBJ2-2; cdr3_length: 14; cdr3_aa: CASGSQRNTGELFF; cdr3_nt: TGTGCCAGCGGGAGTCAAAGGAACACCGGGGAGCTGTTTTTT
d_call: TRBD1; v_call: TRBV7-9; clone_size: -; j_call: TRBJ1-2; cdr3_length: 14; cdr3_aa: CASSLDGTDYGYTF; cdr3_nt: TGTGCCAGCAGCTTAGACGGGACAGACTATGGCTACACCTTC
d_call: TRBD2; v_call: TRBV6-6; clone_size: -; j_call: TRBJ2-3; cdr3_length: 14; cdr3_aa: CASSYSREADTQYF; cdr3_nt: TGTGCCAGCAGTTACTCGCGGGAGGCAGATACGCAGTATTTT
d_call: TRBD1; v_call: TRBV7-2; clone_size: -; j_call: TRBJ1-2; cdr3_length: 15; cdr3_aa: CASSTSGTDNYGYTF; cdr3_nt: TGTGCCAGCAGCACTTCCGGGACAGATAACTATGGCTACACCTTC
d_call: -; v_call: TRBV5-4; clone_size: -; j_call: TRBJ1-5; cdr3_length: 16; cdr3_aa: CASSQGAGNGNQPQHF; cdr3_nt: TGTGCCAGCAGCCAAGGGGCAGGGAATGGCAATCAGCCCCAGCATTTT
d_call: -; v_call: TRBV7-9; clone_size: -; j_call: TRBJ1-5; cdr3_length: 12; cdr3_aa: CASSRRYQPQHF; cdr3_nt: TGTGCCAGCAGCAGGAGATATCAGCCCCAGCATTTT
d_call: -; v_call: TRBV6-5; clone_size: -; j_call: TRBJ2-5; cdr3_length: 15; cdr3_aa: CASSYSEGLWETQYF; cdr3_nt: TGTGCCAGCAGTTACTCAGAGGGTTTGTGGGAGACCCAGTACTTC
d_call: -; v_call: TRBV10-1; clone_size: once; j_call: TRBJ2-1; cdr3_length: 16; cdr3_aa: CASSERGAPSYNEQFF; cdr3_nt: TGCGCCAGCAGTGAACGAGGAGCACCGTCCTACAATGAGCAGTTCTTC
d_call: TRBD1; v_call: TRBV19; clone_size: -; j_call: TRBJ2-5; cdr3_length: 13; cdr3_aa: CASSLQGFETQYF; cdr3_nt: TGTGCCAGTAGTCTACAGGGGTTCGAGACCCAGTACTTC
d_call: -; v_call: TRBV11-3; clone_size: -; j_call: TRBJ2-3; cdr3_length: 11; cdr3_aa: CASRDTDTQYF; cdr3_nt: TGTGCCTCCCGCGACACAGATACGCAGTATTTT
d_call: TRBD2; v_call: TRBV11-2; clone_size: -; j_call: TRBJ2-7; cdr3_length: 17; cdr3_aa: CASSAEGGSRSSYEQYF; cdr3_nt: TGTGCCAGCAGCGCAGAGGGAGGGTCGAGGAGCTCCTACGAGCAGTACTTC
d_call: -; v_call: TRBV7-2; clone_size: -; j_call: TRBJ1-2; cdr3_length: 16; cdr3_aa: CASSLAAGEPNYGYTF; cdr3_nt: TGTGCCAGCAGCTTAGCGGCAGGGGAACCTAACTATGGCTACACCTTC
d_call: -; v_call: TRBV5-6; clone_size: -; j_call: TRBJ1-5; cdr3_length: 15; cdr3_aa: CASSLFGMGNQPQHF; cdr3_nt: TGTGCCAGCAGCTTGTTCGGGATGGGCAATCAGCCCCAGCATTTT
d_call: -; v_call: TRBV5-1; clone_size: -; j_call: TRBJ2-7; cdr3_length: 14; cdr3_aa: CASNGGARVGEQYF; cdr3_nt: TGCGCCAGCAATGGGGGGGCGCGCGTTGGGGAGCAGTACTTC
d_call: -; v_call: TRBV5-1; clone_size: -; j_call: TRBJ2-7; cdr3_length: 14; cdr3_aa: CASNSVWEDYEQYF; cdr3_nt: TGCGCCAGCAATAGTGTCTGGGAGGATTACGAGCAGTACTTC
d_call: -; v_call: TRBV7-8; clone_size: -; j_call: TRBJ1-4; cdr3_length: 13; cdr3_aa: CASSLAREEKLFF; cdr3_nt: TGTGCCAGCAGCTTAGCGCGAGAGGAAAAACTGTTTTTT
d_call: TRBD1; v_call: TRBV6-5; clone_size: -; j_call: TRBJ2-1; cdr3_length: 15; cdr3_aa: CASLGRQGTYNEQFF; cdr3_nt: TGTGCCAGCTTAGGGAGACAGGGGACCTACAATGAGCAGTTCTTC
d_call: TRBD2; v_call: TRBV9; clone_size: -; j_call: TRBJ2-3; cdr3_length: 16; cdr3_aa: CASSLGAGASTDTQYF; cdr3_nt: TGTGCCAGCAGCCTTGGGGCGGGAGCTAGCACAGATACGCAGTATTTT
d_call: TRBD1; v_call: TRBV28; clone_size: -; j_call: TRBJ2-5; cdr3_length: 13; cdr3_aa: CASTQGTQETQYF; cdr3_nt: TGTGCCAGCACACAGGGGACACAAGAGACCCAGTACTTC
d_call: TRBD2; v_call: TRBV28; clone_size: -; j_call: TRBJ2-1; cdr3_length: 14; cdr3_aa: CASRQAGSGHEQFF; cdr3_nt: TGTGCCAGCAGACAAGCGGGATCCGGGCATGAGCAGTTCTTC
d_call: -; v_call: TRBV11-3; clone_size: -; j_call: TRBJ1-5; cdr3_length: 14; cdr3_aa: CASSYIGVDQPQHF; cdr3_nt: TGTGCCAGCAGCTATATCGGGGTTGATCAGCCCCAGCATTTT
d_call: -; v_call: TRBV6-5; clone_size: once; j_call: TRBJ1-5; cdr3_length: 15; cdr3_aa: CASSYLGAGDQPQHF; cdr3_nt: TGTGCCAGCAGTTACTTGGGGGCCGGGGATCAGCCCCAGCATTTT
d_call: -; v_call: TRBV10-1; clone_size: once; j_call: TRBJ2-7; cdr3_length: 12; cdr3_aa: CASSDPGYEQYF; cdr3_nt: TGCGCCAGCAGTGACCCGGGGTACGAGCAGTACTTC
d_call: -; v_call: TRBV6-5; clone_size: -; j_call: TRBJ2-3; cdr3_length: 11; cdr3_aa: CASRRQDTQYF; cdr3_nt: TGTGCCAGCAGACGACAAGATACGCAGTATTTT
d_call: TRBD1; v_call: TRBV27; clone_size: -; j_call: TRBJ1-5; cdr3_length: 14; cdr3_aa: CASSFRGTDQPQHF; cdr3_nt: TGTGCCAGCAGTTTCCGCGGGACAGATCAGCCCCAGCATTTT
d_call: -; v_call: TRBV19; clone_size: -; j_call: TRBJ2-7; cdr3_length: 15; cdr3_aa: CASALVRGNLYEQYF; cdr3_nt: TGTGCCAGTGCATTGGTCCGGGGAAACCTGTACGAGCAGTACTTC
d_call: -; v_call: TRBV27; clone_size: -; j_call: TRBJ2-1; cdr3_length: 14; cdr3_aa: CASSSPTAYNEQFF; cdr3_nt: TGTGCCAGCAGTTCACCGACAGCCTACAATGAGCAGTTCTTC
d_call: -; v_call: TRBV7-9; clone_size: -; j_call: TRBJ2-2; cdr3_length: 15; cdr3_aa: CASIPLEGADGELFF; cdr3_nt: TGTGCCAGCATCCCGCTGGAGGGGGCTGACGGGGAGCTGTTTTTT
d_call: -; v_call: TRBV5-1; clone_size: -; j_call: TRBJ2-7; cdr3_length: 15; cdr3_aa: CASSLDLGGANEQYF; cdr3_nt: TGCGCCAGCAGCTTGGATTTGGGGGGTGCCAACGAGCAGTACTTC
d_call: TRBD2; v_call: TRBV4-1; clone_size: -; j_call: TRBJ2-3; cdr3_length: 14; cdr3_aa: CASSQSSGMDTQYF; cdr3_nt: TGCGCCAGCAGCCAATCTAGCGGGATGGATACGCAGTATTTT
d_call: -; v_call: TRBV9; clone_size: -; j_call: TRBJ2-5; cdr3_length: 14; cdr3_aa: CASSVEDSPETQYF; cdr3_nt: TGTGCCAGCAGCGTAGAGGACAGCCCAGAGACCCAGTACTTC
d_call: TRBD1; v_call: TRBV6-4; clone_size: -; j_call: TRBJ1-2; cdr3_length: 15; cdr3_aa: CASSSPGQGAYGYTF; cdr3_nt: TGTGCCAGCAGCTCTCCGGGACAGGGGGCCTATGGCTACACCTTC
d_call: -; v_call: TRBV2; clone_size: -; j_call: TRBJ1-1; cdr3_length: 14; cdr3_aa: CASSLQGVNTEAFF; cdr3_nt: TGTGCCAGCAGTTTACAGGGAGTGAACACTGAAGCTTTCTTT
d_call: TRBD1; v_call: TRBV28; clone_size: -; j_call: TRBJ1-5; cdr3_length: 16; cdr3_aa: CASSFTDRGPNQPQHF; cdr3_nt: TGTGCCAGCAGTTTTACGGACAGGGGCCCCAATCAGCCCCAGCATTTT
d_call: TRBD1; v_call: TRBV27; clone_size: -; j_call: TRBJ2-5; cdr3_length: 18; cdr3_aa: CASSLSEDRAMYQETQYF; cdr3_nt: TGTGCCAGCAGTTTATCCGAGGACAGGGCGATGTACCAAGAGACCCAGTACTTC
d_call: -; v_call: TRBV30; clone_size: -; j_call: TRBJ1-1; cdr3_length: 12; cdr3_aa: CAWMLGRTEAFF; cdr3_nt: TGTGCCTGGATGCTGGGGAGGACTGAAGCTTTCTTT
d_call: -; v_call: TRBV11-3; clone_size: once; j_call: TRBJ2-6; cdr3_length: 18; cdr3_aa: CASSPLLAKDPGANVLTF; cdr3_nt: TGTGCCAGCAGCCCCCTGCTAGCGAAAGACCCTGGGGCCAACGTCCTGACTTTC
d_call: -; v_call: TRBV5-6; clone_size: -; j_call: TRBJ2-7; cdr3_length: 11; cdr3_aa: CASKGGYEQYF; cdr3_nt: TGTGCCAGCAAAGGGGGCTACGAGCAGTACTTC
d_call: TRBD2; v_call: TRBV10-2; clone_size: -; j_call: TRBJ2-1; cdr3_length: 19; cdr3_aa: CASSPQAGGRSGRANEQFF; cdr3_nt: TGCGCCAGCAGTCCCCAAGCCGGAGGGAGGAGCGGGAGGGCCAATGAGCAGTTCTTC
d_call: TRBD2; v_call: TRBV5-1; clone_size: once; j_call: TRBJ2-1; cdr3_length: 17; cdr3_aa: CASSLVVAGLSYNEQFF; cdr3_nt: TGCGCCAGCAGCTTGGTGGTAGCGGGCCTTTCCTACAATGAGCAGTTCTTC
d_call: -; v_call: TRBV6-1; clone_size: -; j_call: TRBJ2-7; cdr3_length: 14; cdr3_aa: CASSGAVQGYEQYF; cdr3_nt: TGTGCCAGCAGTGGAGCAGTTCAGGGCTACGAGCAGTACTTC
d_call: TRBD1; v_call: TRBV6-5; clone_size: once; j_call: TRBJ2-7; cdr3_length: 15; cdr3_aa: CASRNAGTGSYEQYF; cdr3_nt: TGTGCCAGCAGGAACGCCGGGACAGGGTCCTACGAGCAGTACTTC
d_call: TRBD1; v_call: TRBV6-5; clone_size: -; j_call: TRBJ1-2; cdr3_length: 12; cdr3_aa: CASSFRGQGYTF; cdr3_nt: TGTGCCAGCAGTTTCAGGGGGCAAGGCTACACCTTC